This T cell receptor beta chain was found in a study of T cell changes during pregnancy in multiple sclerosis. This clone is medium-sized by share. The CDR3 contains 12 residues. The germline V gene encodes CDR1 GTSNPN and CDR2 SVGIG (reference sequence). With 3 bases clipped from V and 8 bases from J, the junction kept 2 bases outside the gene matches. Only in-frame clones appear in the TCRdb table, and some are missing; sequencing was by immunoSEQ multiplex PCR. The table has 70,000 to 75,000 clones, 85% to 95% seen once. Specimen: peripheral blood, collected before pregnancy. The source is a female donor with multiple sclerosis, enrolled in a pregnancy study. The V and J genes are TRBV30 and TRBJ1-4, with 8 bases matching TRBD1. CDR3 loop: CAWSRGREKLFF. CDR3 DNA: TGTGCCTGGAGCAGGGGGCGCGAAAAACTGTTTTTT.